This is a list of T cell receptor beta chains from one sample in a study of response to subunit inactivated influenza vaccine. MiXCR, run by TCRdb on the RT-PCR reads, gives a single entry per CDR3 protein. The sample gives 610,000 or so distinct CDR3 sequences, 14% of which show up once; 11% is in the top ten. The source material was PBMCs from blood, sampled about 11 days after vaccination. The receptors come from a middle-aged man who received an inactivated influenza vaccine. CDR3s leave out the opening cysteine and the closing phenylalanine or tryptophan.

length: 11
V: TRBV24-1
J: TRBJ1-1
CDR3: ATSLSFGSEAF

length: 15
V: TRBV28
J: TRBJ2-6
CDR3: ASVSGGEGSGANVLT

length: 12
V: TRBV15
J: TRBJ1-5
CDR3: ATSVVRGGQPQH

length: 12
V: TRBV10-3
J: TRBJ1-1
CDR3: AISTDRANTEAF

length: 11
V: TRBV29-1
J: TRBJ2-7
CDR3: SVAEQQFYEQY

length: 13
V: TRBV6-2/TRBV6-3
J: TRBJ2-3
CDR3: ASSSQGAFADTQY

length: 11
V: TRBV7-7
J: TRBJ2-1
CDR3: ASSFDRGDEQF

length: 15
V: TRBV5-1
J: TRBJ2-7
CDR3: ASSGTDREGTVREQY

length: 16
V: TRBV7-2
J: TRBJ2-5
CDR3: ASSLATRTVGLLETQY

length: 15
V: TRBV7-9
J: TRBJ1-4
CDR3: ASSLDRGFATNEKLF

length: 13
V: TRBV12-3/TRBV12-4
J: TRBJ2-4
CDR3: ASSFPRGAKNIQY

length: 13
V: TRBV12-3/TRBV12-4
J: TRBJ2-1
CDR3: ASSAGESSYNEQF

length: 12
V: TRBV6-1
J: TRBJ2-7
CDR3: ASSPHRAGWEQY

length: 12
V: TRBV9
J: TRBJ2-5
CDR3: ASSPNQGLETQY

length: 12
V: TRBV2
J: TRBJ2-2
CDR3: ASSAASGTGELF

length: 12
V: TRBV7-8
J: TRBJ1-2
CDR3: ASSLSMAKLGYT

length: 12
V: TRBV28
J: TRBJ1-2
CDR3: ASGQELPNYGYT

length: 12
V: TRBV12-3/TRBV12-4
J: TRBJ1-2
CDR3: ASSRSGITYGYT

length: 14
V: TRBV20-1
J: TRBJ2-4
CDR3: SAIHGQGLAKNIQY

length: 13
V: TRBV12-5
J: TRBJ2-3
CDR3: ASAIISGISNTQY

length: 11
V: TRBV7-2
J: TRBJ2-5
CDR3: ASSLISGETQY

length: 13
V: TRBV6-1
J: TRBJ1-3
CDR3: ASRKTGLSGNTIY

length: 12
V: TRBV28
J: TRBJ2-7
CDR3: ASSLLGNSYEQY

length: 15
V: TRBV7-2
J: TRBJ2-7
CDR3: ASSLRIQGGLSYEQY

length: 13
V: TRBV29-1
J: TRBJ2-5
CDR3: SVAPERGRGETQY

length: 13
V: TRBV4-3
J: TRBJ2-7
CDR3: ASSLQAGDSYEQY

length: 14
V: TRBV7-2
J: TRBJ2-3
CDR3: ASSLFSRGGTDTQY

length: 11
V: TRBV10-3
J: TRBJ2-5
CDR3: AISESLEETQY